This T cell receptor (beta chain) comes out of a study of blood T cell repertoires in COVID-19. Across the whole study: Italy, Spain and the United States were the sources of the convalescent and acute COVID-19 samples. T cells, B-cell-depleted T cells, or PBMCs supplied cDNA or gDNA.

The assay was immunoSEQ multiplex PCR, and TCRdb's table has in-frame clones only and misses some. The table has hundreds of thousands of clones, roughly 80% seen once; the top ten hold nearly 20%. The CDR3 sequence is 16 residues long. Germline assignment: CDR1 LGHDT and CDR2 YNNKEL (reference sequence). Deletions cut 0 bases from V and 0 bases from J, with 9 bases between. The sample was peripheral blood. The source of this sequence is a young man with active or convalescent COVID-19. The J gene is TRBJ1-3, the V gene TRBV3-1 (or the pseudogene TRBV3-2); D is perhaps TRBD1 (5 bases). The DNA for the CDR3 is TGTGCCAGCAGCCAAGATGGGGCGTACTCTGGAAACACCATATATTTT. Amino acid sequence: CASSQDGAYSGNTIYF.